This TCR beta chain was found in a study of blood T cell repertoires in COVID-19. Overall study: The samples span acute and convalescent COVID-19 from the United States, Italy and Spain.

TCRdb's copy holds only in-frame clones and misses some; the assay was immunoSEQ multiplex PCR. The sample records some 260,000 clones, around 80% being singletons. CDR3 size: 15 residues. Trimming left V 0 bases short and J 4 bases short, with 12 bases between. The germline V gene has CDR1 LNHDA and CDR2 SQIVND (reference sequence). The chain uses TRBV19 and TRBJ1-2; D call uncertain. The receptor was isolated from a man younger than 40 with acute COVID-19. Sequencing input: PBMCs or T cells enriched from blood (not recorded which). The CDR3 DNA reads TGTGCCAGTAGTATAGATCTCGGCGAGCGCTATGGCTACACCTTC. This gives the protein CASSIDLGERYGYTF.